Sequencing of this T cell receptor beta chain was carried out in a study of blood T cell repertoires in COVID-19. The CDR3 spans 14 residues. In germline, CDR1 is SGHTA, CDR2 FQGNSA. Trimming removed 2 bases at V and 7 bases at J, with 9 bases between. Sequencing used immunoSEQ multiplex PCR; TCRdb keeps in-frame clones, though not all of them. Here the sample spans 250,000 or so clones, roughly nine tenths being singletons. Material: PBMCs or T cells enriched from blood (not recorded which). The chain employs TRBV7-2 and TRBJ1-6; D possibly corresponds to TRBD1 (6 bases). The origin of this receptor is a human donor in a cohort exposed to, infected with or recovered from COVID-19 (not recorded which). The donor label of this sample is uncertain. The CDR3 spells CASSLRGGNSPLHF. DNA of the CDR3: TGTGCCAGCAGCTTAAGGGGGGGGAATTCACCCCTCCACTTT.